These 21 T cell receptor beta chains share one sample of origin, sequenced in a study of graft-versus-host responses after intestinal transplantation listed by TCRdb under 2021. The method behind the library was the immunoSEQ multiplex PCR assay. Here the immuneACCESS table is served through TCRdb, limited to in-frame sequences with V and J called. Missing clones are a known gap in these copies; in checked studies unresolved V genes cover under half, and the rest lacks a known reason. The sample yields 20,000 to 25,000 clones; approximately 93% were counted once. The top ten clones comprise about 0.47% of the sample. The sample consisted of PBMCs, taken 156 days after intestinal transplant. The receptor source for this set is a human patient who received an intestinal transplant, so some T cells may come from the graft donor.

The CDR3 DNA reads TGTGCCAGCAGTTACGGGGCGGGAGCAGGTGAGCAGTACTTC. It codes for CASSYGAGAGEQYF. This rearrangement joins TRBV6-5 to TRBJ2-7; 7 bases are a match to TRBD2. Germline trimming cut 2 bases from V and 7 bases from J; bases unmatched to any gene: 8. CDR3 length equals 14 residues. The V gene's germline CDR1 is MNHEY and CDR2 SVGAGI.

The chain uses TRBV6-5 and TRBJ2-7; no reliable D call. Germline-derived CDR1 and CDR2 are MNHEY and SVGAGI. Trimming pared 0 bases from V and 3 bases from J, leaving 15 bases between. The CDR3 consists of 16 residues. CDR3 sequence (DNA): TGTGCCAGCAGTTACTCGTTTGGCTGGGAAATCTACGAGCAGTACTTC. Protein sequence: CASSYSFGWEIYEQYF.

The rearrangement uses TRBV28 and TRBJ2-7; no reliable D call. The CDR3 covers 11 residues. Trimming removed 6 bases from V and 7 bases from J, with 10 bases in between. The germline V gene encodes CDR1 MDHEN and CDR2 SYDVKM. The CDR3 loop is CASSQGWEQYF. The DNA for the CDR3 is TGTGCCAGCAGCCAAGGCTGGGAGCAGTACTTC.

The genes are TRBV5-4 and TRBJ1-1; no clear D. Trimming stripped 0 bases from V and 5 bases from J, with 11 bases between. This CDR3 is 14 amino acids long. Germline CDR1 and CDR2: SGHNT and YYREEE (reference sequence). This CDR3 is CASSLEPGRTEAFF. In DNA, the CDR3 is TGTGCCAGCAGCTTGGAGCCCGGGAGAACTGAAGCTTTCTTT.

The chain carries TRBV6-6 and TRBJ2-7; maybe TRBD1 (6 bases). CDR1 is MNHNY, CDR2 SVGAGI, per germline (reference sequence). CDR3 length equals 13 residues. V lost 2 bases, J lost 3 bases, and 8 bases lay in between. The CDR3, as DNA: TGTGCCAGCAGTTACCGGGACAACTACGAGCAGTACTTC. Translation gives CASSYRDNYEQYF.

V gene TRBV19 combines with J gene TRBJ2-1, with TRBD2 identical over 12 bases. The CDR3 sequence is 16 residues long. Germline CDR1 LNHDA, CDR2 SQIVND (reference sequence). The ends lost 6 bases at V and 4 bases at J; junction bases unmatched: 7. The CDR3 DNA reads as TGTGCCAGTAGGGCTAGCGGGAGGGACCCATACAATGAGCAGTTCTTC. Amino acids: CASRASGRDPYNEQFF.

This sequence joins TRBV4-1 and TRBJ2-7, with TRBD1 matching 7 bases. Germline lookup yields CDR1 MGHRA and CDR2 YSYEKL. This CDR3 contains 14 residues. The V gene end was trimmed by 3 bases and the J gene end by 5 bases; junction bases not matched to a gene: 7. In DNA form, the CDR3 reads TGCGCCAGCAGCCAGATGACAGGGTTCAACGAGCAGTACTTC. As protein: CASSQMTGFNEQYF.

The chain couples TRBV6-5 to TRBJ2-7; D is perhaps TRBD1 (6 bases). CDR1 and CDR2 from the germline V gene are MNHEY and SVGAGI. Trimming removed 0 bases from V and 4 bases from J, with 10 bases in between. CDR3 size: 14 residues. In DNA form, the CDR3 reads TGTGCCAGCAGTTACTCCCCCACAGGGTACGAGCAGTACTTC. This gives the protein CASSYSPTGYEQYF.

This clone was seen just once. V is TRBV28 and J is TRBJ2-5; D is unresolved. Trimming left V 5 bases short and J 2 bases short, with 18 bases between. The CDR3 is made up of 16 amino acids. Germline CDR1 is MDHEN and CDR2 is SYDVKM. Here the CDR3 DNA reads TGTGCCAGCAGTCTCCCCTCACCGGGCGGACAAGAGACCCAGTACTTC. It yields the protein CASSLPSPGGQETQYF.

The V call is TRBV19, the J call TRBJ2-1; TRBD2 aligns across 9 bases. This CDR3 contains 17 residues. The V gene's germline CDR1 is LNHDA and CDR2 SQIVND (reference sequence). After removal of 0 bases from V and 4 bases from J, the junction contained 7 bases not matched to a gene. The CDR3 DNA follows: TGTGCCAGTAGTATAGACCGAGCTCTAGCGGGATACAATGAGCAGTTCTTC. It translates to CASSIDRALAGYNEQFF.

The rearrangement uses TRBV27 and TRBJ1-1; D is perhaps TRBD1 (6 bases). The CDR3 is 13 amino acids. Germline V CDR1 and CDR2: MNHEY, SMNVEV (reference sequence). V lost 3 bases, J lost 6 bases, and 11 bases lay in between. The CDR3 here is CASSFGGLAEAFF. CDR3 DNA: TGTGCCAGCAGTTTCGGGGGGCTGGCTGAAGCTTTCTTT.

The chain carries TRBV11-2 and TRBJ2-1; D gene uncertain. V was shortened by 0 bases and J by 5 bases, with 5 bases between the two germline ends. Looked up from germline, CDR1 is SGHAT and CDR2 is FQNNGV. This CDR3 spans 13 amino acids. CDR3 in DNA: TGTGCCAGCAGCTTAGAAGTGCACAATGAGCAGTTCTTC. It codes for CASSLEVHNEQFF. The full variable domain, completed using reference TRBV11-2 and TRBJ2-1, is EAGVAQSPRYKIIEKRQSVAFWCNPISGHATLYWYQQILGQGPKLLIQFQNNGVVDDSQLPKDRFSAERLKGVDSTLKIQPAKLEDSAVYLCASSLEVHNEQFFGPGTRLTVL.

The sample holds a few counts of this clone. The rearrangement joins TRBV6-6 to TRBJ1-1; the match to TRBD1 covers 9 bases. Per germline, CDR1 MNHNY and CDR2 SVGAGI (reference sequence). This CDR3 has 13 residues. The ends lost 5 bases at V and 6 bases at J; junction bases unmatched: 4. CDR3: CASSGRQGAEAFF. In DNA form, the CDR3 reads TGTGCCAGCAGTGGGCGACAGGGGGCTGAAGCTTTCTTT.

The V gene is TRBV12-5, the J gene TRBJ2-1; TRBD2 matches at 10 bases. V trimming: 0 bases; J trimming: 8 bases; junction bases outside the gene matches: 10. This CDR3 has 17 amino acids. Germline V lookup: CDR1 LGHNT, CDR2 FRNRAP. In DNA form, the CDR3 reads TGTGCTAGTGGTTTGGTACCCTTACTAGCGGGAAGGTATGAGCAGTTCTTC. Protein: CASGLVPLLAGRYEQFF.

The genes are TRBV9 and TRBJ2-1; no clear D. The CDR3 covers 15 residues. Trimming removed 3 bases from V and 0 bases from J, with 10 bases in between. The germline gives CDR1 SGDLS, CDR2 YYNGEE. The DNA of the CDR3 is TGTGCCAGCAGCGCCTACCAGAGCTCCTACAATGAGCAGTTCTTC. Amino acid sequence: CASSAYQSSYNEQFF.

The CDR3 here is CASSHRAPPGEQYF. Here the CDR3 DNA reads TGCGCCAGCAGCCACCGGGCACCCCCCGGCGAGCAGTACTTC. The rearrangement links TRBV4-1 to TRBJ2-7; the D is unclear. CDR1 and CDR2 (germline): MGHRA, YSYEKL. Trimming removed 3 bases from V and 6 bases from J, with 15 bases in between. The CDR3 runs 14 residues.

This clone came up once. The chain links TRBV7-9 to TRBJ1-4; possible D gene TRBD1, 5 bases. Germline V gene sequence: CDR1 SEHNR, CDR2 FQNEAQ (reference sequence). CDR3 length: 12 residues. The germline V and J ends were trimmed by 5 bases and 8 bases, with 9 bases remaining between them. CDR3 amino acids: CASSPEGEKLFF. As DNA, the CDR3 is TGTGCCAGCAGCCCCGAGGGGGAAAAACTGTTTTTT.

This clone was counted once. The chain uses TRBV11-2 and TRBJ1-2; D is perhaps TRBD1 (5 bases). V lost 5 bases to trimming and J lost 4 bases, with 14 bases between them. Germline lookup yields CDR1 SGHAT and CDR2 FQNNGV. The CDR3 totals 14 residues. The CDR3 here is CASSPIREFYGYTF. DNA of the CDR3: TGTGCCAGCAGCCCAATCAGGGAATTCTATGGCTACACCTTC.

This sequence joins TRBV27 and TRBJ2-7, with a possible D match to TRBD2 (6 bases). Trimming removed 4 bases at V and 0 bases at J, with 10 bases between. This CDR3 is built from 14 residues. In germline, CDR1 is MNHEY, CDR2 SMNVEV (reference sequence). This CDR3 is CASSWGGVSYEQYF. The CDR3 region has the DNA TGTGCCAGCAGTTGGGGCGGGGTCTCCTACGAGCAGTACTTC.

The table lists this clone with a count of one. The chain employs TRBV10-3 and TRBJ2-2; D is possibly TRBD1 or TRBD2 (5 bases each). With 2 bases removed from V and 4 bases from J, the gap between germline ends came to 14 bases. CDR1 is ENHRY, CDR2 SYGVKD, per germline. This CDR3 is built from 16 residues. CDR3 amino acids: CAISEIRGAGTGELFF. The CDR3 bases are TGTGCCATCAGTGAGATCCGGGGCGCGGGCACCGGGGAGCTGTTTTTT.

V gene TRBV27 combines with J gene TRBJ2-3; 14 nucleotides line up with TRBD2. Looked up from germline, CDR1 is MNHEY and CDR2 is SMNVEV (reference sequence). The J segment lost 2 bases and the V segment lost 5 bases, leaving 6 bases of the junction unmatched. The length of the CDR3 is 17 residues. The CDR3 region is CASSPGTSGSSTDTQYF. The CDR3, as DNA: TGTGCCAGCAGTCCTGGGACTAGCGGGAGTTCCACAGATACGCAGTATTTT.